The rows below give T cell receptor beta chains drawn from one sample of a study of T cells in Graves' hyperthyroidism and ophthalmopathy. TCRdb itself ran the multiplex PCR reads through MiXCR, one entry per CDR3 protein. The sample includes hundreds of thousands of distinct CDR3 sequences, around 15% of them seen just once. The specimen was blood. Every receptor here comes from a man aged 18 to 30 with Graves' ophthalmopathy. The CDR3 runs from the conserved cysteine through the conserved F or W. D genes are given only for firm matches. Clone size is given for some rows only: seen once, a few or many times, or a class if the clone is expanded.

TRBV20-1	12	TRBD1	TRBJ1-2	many	CSAEQGNYGYTF	TGCAGTGCTGAACAGGGGAACTATGGCTACACCTTC
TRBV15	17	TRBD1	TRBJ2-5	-	CATSTPPRGQPQETQYF	TGTGCCACCAGCACCCCCCCCCGGGGACAGCCCCAAGAGACCCAGTACTTC
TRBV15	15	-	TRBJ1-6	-	CATSKVGTENSPLHF	TGTGCCACCAGCAAGGTCGGAACGGAGAATTCACCCCTCCACTTT
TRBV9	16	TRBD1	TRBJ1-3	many	CASSVAGTGAGNTIYF	TGTGCCAGCAGCGTAGCCGGGACAGGGGCTGGAAACACCATATATTTT
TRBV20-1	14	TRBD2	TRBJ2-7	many	CSATDWAGGREQYF	TGCAGTGCGACGGACTGGGCGGGGGGTCGGGAGCAGTACTTC
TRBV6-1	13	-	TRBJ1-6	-	CASSVQGLSPLHF	TGTGCCAGCAGTGTACAGGGCCTTTCACCCCTCCACTTT
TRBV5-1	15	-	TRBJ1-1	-	CASSPGSSLNTEAFF	TGCGCCAGCAGCCCTGGTAGCAGTTTGAACACTGAAGCTTTCTTT
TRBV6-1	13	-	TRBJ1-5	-	CASSERGNQPQHF	TGTGCCAGCAGTGAACGGGGCAATCAGCCCCAGCATTTT
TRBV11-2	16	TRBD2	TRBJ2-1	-	CASSLGVASGYNEQFF	TGTGCCAGCAGTCTAGGGGTAGCTAGCGGCTACAATGAGCAGTTCTTC
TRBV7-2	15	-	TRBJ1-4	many	CASSRRWEGSEKLFF	TGTGCCAGCAGCCGTAGATGGGAGGGCAGTGAAAAACTGTTTTTT
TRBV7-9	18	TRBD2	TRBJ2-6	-	CASSPTSGSISGANVLTF	TGTGCCAGCAGCCCGACTAGCGGGAGTATATCTGGGGCCAACGTCCTGACTTTC
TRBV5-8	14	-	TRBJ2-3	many	CASRLGLGADTQYF	TGTGCCAGCAGGCTTGGGTTGGGGGCAGATACGCAGTATTTT
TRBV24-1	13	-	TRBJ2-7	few	CATSDPFEYEQYF	TGTGCCACCAGTGATCCCTTCGAATACGAGCAGTACTTC
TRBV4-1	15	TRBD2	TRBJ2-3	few	CASSQVAGNTDTQYF	TGCGCCAGCAGCCAGGTAGCGGGGAACACAGATACGCAGTATTTT
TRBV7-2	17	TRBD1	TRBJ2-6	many	CASSRQGVESGANVLTF	TGTGCCAGCAGTCGCCAGGGGGTAGAGTCTGGGGCCAACGTCCTGACTTTC
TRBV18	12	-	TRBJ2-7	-	CASSPDSSEQHF	TGTGCCAGCTCACCGGACAGTAGCGAGCAGCACTTC
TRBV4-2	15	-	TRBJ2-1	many	CASSQDYGTHNEQFF	TGTGCCAGCAGCCAAGATTATGGGACCCACAATGAGCAGTTCTTC
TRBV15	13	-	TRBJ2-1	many	CATSRDPYNEQFF	TGTGCCACCAGCAGAGATCCTTACAATGAGCAGTTCTTC
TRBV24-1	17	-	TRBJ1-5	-	CATSDHPSAGGNQPQHF	TGTGCCACCAGTGACCACCCCTCCGCAGGGGGCAATCAGCCCCAGCATTTT
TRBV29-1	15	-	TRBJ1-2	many	CSVLPDRGGLYGYTF	TGCAGCGTCCTCCCGGATCGGGGAGGGTTGTATGGCTACACCTTC
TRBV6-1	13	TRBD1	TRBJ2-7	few	CASRDPGGYEQYF	TGTGCCAGCCGGGACCCAGGGGGCTACGAGCAGTACTTC
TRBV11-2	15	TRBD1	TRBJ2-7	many	CASSSRDRSSYEQYF	TGTGCCAGCAGCTCCCGGGACAGGAGCTCCTACGAGCAGTACTTC
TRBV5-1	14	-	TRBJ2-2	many	CASMKRLNTGELFF	TGCGCCAGCATGAAGCGACTAAACACCGGGGAGCTGTTTTTT
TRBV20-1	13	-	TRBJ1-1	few	CSARGRGETEAFF	TGCAGTGCTAGAGGCAGGGGAGAAACTGAAGCTTTCTTT
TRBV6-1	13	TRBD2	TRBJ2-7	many	CASGRAGNYEQYF	TGTGCCAGCGGTCGAGCGGGGAACTACGAGCAGTACTTC
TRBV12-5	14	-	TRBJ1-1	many	CASVTAGPWTEAFF	TGTGCTAGTGTCACCGCGGGGCCCTGGACTGAAGCTTTCTTT
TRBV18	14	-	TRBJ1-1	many	CASSPGMADTEAFF	TGTGCCAGCTCACCCGGCATGGCAGACACTGAAGCTTTCTTT
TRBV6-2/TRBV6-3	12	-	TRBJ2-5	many	CASSTTVETQYF	TGTGCCAGCAGTACGACGGTTGAGACCCAGTACTTC
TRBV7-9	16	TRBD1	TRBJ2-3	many	CASSLVGGTRTDTQYF	TGTGCCAGCAGCTTAGTAGGGGGCACGCGCACAGATACGCAGTATTTT
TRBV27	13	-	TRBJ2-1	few	CASSLSLGGPIFF	TGTGCCAGCAGTTTATCGCTGGGGGGACCTATTTTCTTC
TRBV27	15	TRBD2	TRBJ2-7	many	CASSWSGRPHYEQYF	TGTGCCAGCAGTTGGAGCGGGAGGCCCCACTACGAGCAGTACTTC
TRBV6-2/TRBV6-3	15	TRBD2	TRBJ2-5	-	CASSLGGLAVGTQYF	TGTGCCAGCAGCCTCGGGGGACTAGCGGTGGGGACCCAGTACTTC
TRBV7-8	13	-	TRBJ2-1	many	CASSGKGGPEQFF	TGTGCCAGCAGCGGCAAGGGAGGCCCTGAGCAGTTCTTC
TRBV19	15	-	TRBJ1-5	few	CASTSILGALRPQHF	TGTGCCAGTACTAGTATTTTAGGGGCTTTGAGGCCCCAGCATTTT
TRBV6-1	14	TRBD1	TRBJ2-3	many	CASKGQGDTDTQYF	TGTGCCAGCAAGGGGCAGGGGGACACAGATACGCAGTATTTT
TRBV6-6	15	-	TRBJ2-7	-	CASSYSGQHSYEQYF	TGTGCCAGCAGTTACTCAGGACAGCACTCCTACGAGCAGTACTTC
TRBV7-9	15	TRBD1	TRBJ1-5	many	CASSSGQGLLQPQHF	TGTGCCAGCAGCTCGGGACAGGGATTATTACAGCCCCAGCATTTT
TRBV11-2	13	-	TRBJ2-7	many	CASSLRGTYEQYF	TGTGCCAGCAGCTTAAGGGGGACCTACGAGCAGTACTTC
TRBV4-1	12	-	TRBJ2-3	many	CASSQIRDTQYF	TGCGCCAGCAGCCAAATCAGAGATACGCAGTATTTT
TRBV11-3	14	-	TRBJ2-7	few	CASSNFLNSYEQYF	TGTGCCAGCAGCAACTTTCTCAACTCCTACGAGCAGTACTTC
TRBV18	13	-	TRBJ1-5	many	CASSRTRNQPQHF	TGTGCCAGCTCACGAACTAGAAATCAGCCCCAGCATTTT
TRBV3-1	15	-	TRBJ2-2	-	CASSPRPGAGGELFF	TGTGCCAGCAGCCCTCGTCCGGGGGCTGGCGGGGAGCTGTTTTTT
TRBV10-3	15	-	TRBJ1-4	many	CAINPRTPTNEKLFF	TGTGCCATCAATCCTCGGACTCCAACTAATGAAAAACTGTTTTTT
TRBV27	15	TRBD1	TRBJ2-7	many	CASSFPGQGVHEQYF	TGTGCCAGCAGTTTTCCGGGACAGGGGGTCCACGAGCAGTACTTC
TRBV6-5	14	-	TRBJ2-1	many	CASSYGAGINEQFF	TGTGCCAGCAGTTACGGCGCAGGGATCAATGAGCAGTTCTTC
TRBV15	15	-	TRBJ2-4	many	CATSNHQRAWNIQYF	TGTGCCACCAGCAACCATCAACGGGCGTGGAACATTCAGTACTTC
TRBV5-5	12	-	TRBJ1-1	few	CASTPSSTEAFF	TGTGCCAGCACCCCTTCCAGCACTGAAGCTTTCTTT
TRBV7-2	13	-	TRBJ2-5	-	CASLRGAQETQYF	TGTGCCAGTCTCCGGGGGGCCCAAGAGACCCAGTACTTC
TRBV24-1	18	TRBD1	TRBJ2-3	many	CATSDYGTGISSTDTQYF	TGTGCCACCAGTGATTATGGGACAGGGATTAGCAGCACAGATACGCAGTATTTT
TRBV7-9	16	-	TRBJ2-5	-	CASSLVGARTQETQYF	TGTGCCAGCAGCTTAGTAGGGGCCAGAACCCAAGAGACCCAGTACTTC
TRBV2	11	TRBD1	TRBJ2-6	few	CASRTGHVLTF	TGTGCCAGCCGGACAGGGCACGTCCTGACTTTC
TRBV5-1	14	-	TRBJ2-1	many	CASSLDYGPNEQFF	TGCGCCAGCAGCTTGGACTACGGTCCCAATGAGCAGTTCTTC
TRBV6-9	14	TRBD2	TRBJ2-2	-	CASSLAGEAGELFF	TGCGCCAGCAGCCTAGCGGGAGAGGCCGGGGAGCTGTTTTTT